These 22 T cell receptor beta chains were all obtained from the same sample, sequenced in a study of neurological immune-mediated disorders. Each CDR3 protein gets one entry after TCRdb re-called the 5' RACE reads with MiXCR. The sample contains about 55,000 distinct CDR3 sequences, around 3.6% of which appear only once. The sequenced sample consisted of PBMCs. The receptors come from a man aged 30 to 39 with multiple sclerosis.

The chain joins TRBV5-1 to TRBJ1-5, with D possibly being TRBD1 (6 bases). CDR1 and CDR2 from the germline V gene are SGHRS and YFSETQ. V was shortened by 0 bases and J by 7 bases, with 11 bases between the two germline ends. The CDR3 extends over 14 amino acids. CDR3 coding DNA: TGCGCCAGCAGCTTGGGGGGGCAGGGACAGCCCCAGCATTTT. Its protein is CASSLGGQGQPQHF.

This clonotype occurred many times. V is TRBV6-5 and J is TRBJ1-2; D possibly corresponds to TRBD1 (6 bases). Germline V CDR1 and CDR2: MNHEY, SVGAGI. The CDR3 has 14 amino acids. V was cut by 3 bases and J by 5 bases, with 13 bases left in between. CDR3 amino acids: CASSYKTGFYGYTF. CDR3 DNA sequence: TGTGCCAGCAGTTATAAGACAGGTTTTTATGGCTACACCTTC.

This clonotype has at least ten counts. The chain carries TRBV6-5 and TRBJ2-2, with TRBD2 identical over 11 bases. The CDR3 runs 17 residues. With V trimmed by 2 bases and J by 6 bases, 8 bases remained unmatched. Germline CDR1 reads MNHEY; CDR2 reads SVGAGI. CDR3 sequence (DNA): TGTGCCAGCAGTTACGGTCGCAGACTAGCGGGGCCCGGGGAGCTGTTTTTT. It translates to CASSYGRRLAGPGELFF.

This chain connects TRBV18 to TRBJ1-1; perhaps TRBD1 as D (6 bases). With 1 base removed from V and 2 bases from J, the gap between germline ends came to 14 bases. The CDR3 spans 16 residues. The germline V gene encodes CDR1 KGHSH and CDR2 LQKENI. The CDR3 DNA is TGTGCCAGCTCACCACTACAGGGAAAAGGAAACACTGAAGCTTTCTTT. This sequence encodes CASSPLQGKGNTEAFF.

This clonotype was seen ten or more times. This chain joins TRBV9 and TRBJ1-1, with TRBD1 matching over 9 bases. After removal of 3 bases from V and 0 bases from J, the junction contained 0 bases not matched to a gene. Germline V CDR1 and CDR2: SGDLS, YYNGEE. The CDR3 consists of 14 residues. The CDR3 nucleotides are TGTGCCAGCAGCGGGACAGGGGTGAACACTGAAGCTTTCTTT. Protein: CASSGTGVNTEAFF. The entire variable domain, with the rest obtained from reference TRBV9 and TRBJ1-1, is as follows: DSGVTQTPKHLITATGQRVTLRCSPRSGDLSVYWYQQSLDQGLQFLIQYYNGEERAKGNILERFSAQQFPDLHSELNLSSLELGDSALYFCASSGTGVNTEAFFGQGTRLTVV.

This clonotype has ten or more counts. This sequence joins TRBV12-3 or TRBV12-4 and TRBJ1-2; no firm D call. The V and J ends lost 8 bases and 4 bases respectively, with 17 bases between them. There are 14 residues in the CDR3. Here the CDR3 reads CASRLGEGGYGYTF. CDR3 sequence (DNA): TGTGCCAGCCGCCTTGGGGAGGGAGGCTATGGCTACACCTTC.

This clonotype was picked up a small number of times. A much more abundant neighbour one base away suggests this may be a read error. V usage is TRBV5-1 and J usage is TRBJ2-2; TRBD2 matches at 7 bases. CDR1 and CDR2 (germline): SGHRS, YFSETQ. The CDR3 length is 19 residues. After removal of 4 bases from V and 5 bases from J, the junction contained 20 bases not matched to a gene. The CDR3, as DNA: TGCGCCAGCAGCCGCGGTCGGGGACTCGGGACTACCTATACCGGGGAGCTGTTTTTT. The encoded protein is CASSRGRGLGTTYTGELFF.

This clonotype has a count of ten or more. The chain carries TRBV6-4 and TRBJ2-3; 10 bases match TRBD1. V trimming: 3 bases; J trimming: 1 base; junction bases outside the gene matches: 1. The germline gives CDR1 MRHNA, CDR2 SNTAGT. CDR3 length: 15 amino acids. The CDR3 DNA sequence: TGTGCCAGCAGTGAGGGGACAGGGGGCACAGATACGCAGTATTTT. Amino acid sequence: CASSEGTGGTDTQYF.

This clonotype was picked up many times. The V gene is TRBV20-1, the J gene TRBJ1-1; 8 bases map to TRBD1. Germline V gives CDR1 DFQATT, CDR2 SNEGSKA (reference sequence). This CDR3 spans 18 amino acids. The ends lost 0 bases at V and 1 base at J; junction bases unmatched: 13. CDR3 amino acids: CSARDVVAGGKGNTEAFF. The CDR3 bases are TGCAGTGCTAGAGATGTCGTTGCAGGGGGCAAGGGGAACACTGAAGCTTTCTTT.

There are many counts of this clonotype. The chain carries TRBV10-3 and TRBJ2-7, with D possibly TRBD2 on 5 matching bases. Germline lookup yields CDR1 ENHRY and CDR2 SYGVKD. The CDR3 extends over 15 amino acids. With 4 bases removed from V and 1 base from J, the gap between germline ends came to 14 bases. The CDR3 protein is CAISAMSGLSYEQYF. The CDR3 nucleotides read TGTGCCATCAGTGCGATGTCGGGGTTATCCTACGAGCAGTACTTC.

This clonotype showed up many times. The rearrangement links TRBV12-3 or TRBV12-4 to TRBJ1-1; D unclear. Trimming stripped 4 bases from V and 1 base from J, with 10 bases between. This CDR3 comprises 14 residues. The CDR3 loop is CASSSGFWNTEAFF. The CDR3 coding sequence is TGTGCCAGCAGTTCCGGATTCTGGAACACTGAAGCTTTCTTT.

In this sample, this clonotype turned up many times. The chain recombines TRBV20-1 with TRBJ2-5, with unresolved D. There are 12 residues in the CDR3. Germline-derived CDR1 and CDR2 are DFQATT and SNEGSKA (reference sequence). Trimming removed 5 bases from V and 3 bases from J, with 10 bases in between. The CDR3 loop is CSAASNEETQYF. The CDR3 DNA reads as TGCAGTGCTGCTAGTAATGAAGAGACCCAGTACTTC.

This clonotype was counted at least ten times. The chain links TRBV20-1 to TRBJ1-1; D call uncertain. V was clipped by 7 bases and J by 0 bases, with 12 bases between them. The germline V gene has CDR1 DFQATT and CDR2 SNEGSKA (reference sequence). This CDR3 spans 13 amino acids. CDR3 sequence (DNA): TGCAGTGGTGGCCGGGATATGAACACTGAAGCTTTCTTT. Translation: CSGGRDMNTEAFF.

At least ten counts were recorded for this clonotype. The chain carries TRBV5-1 and TRBJ1-1, with 9 bases identical to TRBD1. Germline V CDR1 and CDR2: SGHRS, YFSETQ. The CDR3 spans 15 residues. The V and J ends lost 0 bases and 7 bases, in that order; junction bases with no gene match: 7. The CDR3 coding sequence is TGCGCCAGCAGCTTGGGGACAGGGGAATCGGGTGAAGCTTTCTTT. Its translation: CASSLGTGESGEAFF.

This clonotype has ten or more counts. The chain has TRBV7-2 and TRBJ1-1; no reliable D call. Germline lookup yields CDR1 SGHTA and CDR2 FQGNSA. V was shortened by 0 bases and J by 3 bases, with 8 bases between the two germline ends. The CDR3 covers 14 residues. The DNA of the CDR3 is TGTGCCAGCAGCTTAGCAGGTTCTCACACTGAAGCTTTCTTT. Its translation: CASSLAGSHTEAFF.

This clonotype was detected many times. The chain carries TRBV20-1 and TRBJ2-5; 10 nucleotides agree with TRBD1. The trim removed 3 bases at V and 3 bases at J, leaving 4 bases unmatched. The germline V gene encodes CDR1 DFQATT and CDR2 SNEGSKA (reference sequence). CDR3 size: 14 residues. The CDR3 DNA reads TGCAGTGCTAGGACAGGGGGCTCGGAAGAGACCCAGTACTTC. Amino acids: CSARTGGSEETQYF.

This clonotype was recorded many times. The J gene is TRBJ1-2, the V gene TRBV6-1; no reliable D call. Per the germline V gene, CDR1 is MNHNS and CDR2 is SASEGT. CDR3 size: 16 residues. V dropped 3 bases and J dropped 0 bases, with 14 bases sitting between them. CDR3 residues: CASSDRNDPSNYGYTF. CDR3 nucleotides: TGTGCCAGCAGTGACAGGAATGACCCGTCTAACTATGGCTACACCTTC.

This clonotype was detected many times. The V and J genes are TRBV3-1 and TRBJ1-1; maybe TRBD1 (6 bases). The germline gives CDR1 LGHDT, CDR2 YNNKEL (reference sequence). Between the trimmed V and J ends, which lost 3 bases and 6 bases, there was a span of 11 bases. The CDR3 sequence is 13 residues long. The CDR3 DNA sequence: TGTGCCAGCAGCCAGTCAGGGGCGGCTGAAGCTTTCTTT. Translating it yields CASSQSGAAEAFF.

The table lists this clonotype with many counts. The V call is TRBV14, the J call TRBJ2-4; D may correspond to TRBD1 or TRBD2 (6 bases each). Germline-derived CDR1 and CDR2 are SGHDN and FVKESK. The CDR3 spans 15 residues. V lost 4 bases to trimming and J lost 2 bases, with 12 bases between them. The CDR3 protein is CASSPSGATKNIQYF. The CDR3 nucleotides are TGTGCCAGCAGCCCTTCGGGGGCCACCAAAAACATTCAGTACTTC.

The table lists this clonotype with many counts. The CDR3 loop is CASSKPGRHGYTF. CDR3 DNA: TGTGCCAGCAGCAAACCGGGGAGGCATGGCTACACCTTC. The chain recombines TRBV21-1 with TRBJ1-2. TRBV21-1 is described as a pseudogene. The CDR3 length is 13 residues.

Ten or more counts support this clonotype. The gene calls are TRBV12-3 or TRBV12-4 and TRBJ1-1, with unresolved D. Deletions cut 7 bases from V and 5 bases from J, with 14 bases between. This CDR3 has 13 residues. In DNA form, the CDR3 reads TGTGCCAGCACATTAGGAGGGCCGACTGAAGCTTTCTTT. Translation gives CASTLGGPTEAFF.

This clonotype was seen at least ten times. V usage is TRBV20-1 and J usage is TRBJ1-1; D is perhaps TRBD1 (5 bases). CDR3 length: 13 amino acids. The V end was cut by 6 bases, the J end by 4 bases, with 15 bases between. The germline gives CDR1 DFQATT, CDR2 SNEGSKA (reference sequence). The CDR3 nucleotides read TGCAGTGCCCAAAAATCAGGGCTCACTGAAGCTTTCTTT. Its translation: CSAQKSGLTEAFF.